Listed here are 28 T cell receptor beta chains from one sample, sequenced in a study of shared clonotypes between healthy human individuals. Sequenced by immunoSEQ multiplex PCR; TCRdb stores in-frame clones only, minus some. The sample yields about 2.4 million clones, approximately 94% seen once. The sequenced sample was naive CD4+ T cells from PBMCs. Subset denoted: CD45RA+ positively selected. These receptors were taken from a man between 18 and 29 years old in good health. Some clones in this sample may be carry-over from other donors' samples.

The gene calls are TRBV7-9 and TRBJ2-2; 14 bases are shared with TRBD2. The trim removed 5 bases at V and 3 bases at J, leaving 11 bases unmatched. CDR3 length equals 19 residues. Germline V gene sequence: CDR1 SEHNR, CDR2 FQNEAQ (reference sequence). The DNA of the CDR3 is TGTGCCAGCAGCCACAGACTAGCGGGAGGGCCCGTTGACACCGGGGAGCTGTTTTTT. Translating gives CASSHRLAGGPVDTGELFF.

This chain joins TRBV5-1 and TRBJ2-5, with D maybe TRBD1 (5 bases). This CDR3 contains 16 residues. V was trimmed by 2 bases and J by 5 bases, leaving 19 bases between them. Per the germline V gene, CDR1 is SGHRS and CDR2 is YFSETQ. The CDR3 region has the DNA TGCGCCAGCAGCTTACTACCACAGGTCGCGGAGGAGACCCAGTACTTC. This gives the protein CASSLLPQVAEETQYF.

The gene calls are TRBV7-9 and TRBJ1-2; perhaps TRBD1 as D (6 bases). There are 14 residues in the CDR3. Trimming removed 5 bases from V and 6 bases from J, with 16 bases in between. Germline V gene data show CDR1 as SEHNR and CDR2 as FQNEAQ (reference sequence). The CDR3 protein is CASSKPQGFDGYTF. The CDR3 DNA reads TGTGCCAGCAGCAAGCCACAGGGTTTCGATGGCTACACCTTC.

This clone was observed a single time. This rearrangement joins TRBV7-6 to TRBJ1-3; weak D call: TRBD1 (6 bases). The V end was cut by 4 bases, the J end by 4 bases, with 17 bases between. This CDR3 has 16 residues. Germline V lookup: CDR1 SGHVS, CDR2 FNYEAQ. This chain's CDR3 is CASSYSPGARGNTIYF. For the CDR3, the DNA is TGTGCCAGCAGCTATTCCCCGGGGGCGAGAGGAAACACCATATATTTT.

V and J are TRBV5-4 and TRBJ2-2; 9 bases agree with TRBD2. Per the germline V gene, CDR1 is SGHNT and CDR2 is YYREEE (reference sequence). Trimming took 4 bases from V and 0 from J; bases not matched to a gene: 4. The CDR3 has 16 residues. DNA for the CDR3: TGTGCCAGCAGCCAAGGACTAGCGACGAACACCGGGGAGCTGTTTTTT. Residues: CASSQGLATNTGELFF.

The rearrangement joins TRBV19 to TRBJ2-4; 7 bases match TRBD1. CDR3 length equals 14 residues. The germline V gene encodes CDR1 LNHDA and CDR2 SQIVND (reference sequence). V trimming: 2 bases; J trimming: 9 bases; junction bases outside the gene matches: 7. In nucleotides, the CDR3 is TGTGCCAGTAGTATAATAGGGGACAGAAGCATTCAGTACTTC. This translates into CASSIIGDRSIQYF.

The chain carries TRBV7-2 and TRBJ1-2; D possibly corresponds to TRBD1 (6 bases). Trimming took 5 bases from V and 4 from J, leaving 17 bases between them. CDR3 length: 15 residues. Germline V gives CDR1 SGHTA, CDR2 FQGNSA. The CDR3 DNA is TGTGCCAGCAGCATCAATGCCGACAGGTTCTATGGCTACACCTTC. Its protein is CASSINADRFYGYTF.

The chain links TRBV9 to TRBJ1-2; the match to TRBD1 covers 9 bases. The CDR3 is made up of 14 amino acids. Germline V gene data show CDR1 as SGDLS and CDR2 as YYNGEE. The J segment lost 2 bases and the V segment lost 3 bases, leaving 2 bases of the junction unmatched. The CDR3 sequence: CASSGQGGNYGYTF. DNA of the CDR3: TGTGCCAGCAGCGGACAGGGGGGAAACTATGGCTACACCTTC. Together with reference TRBV9 and TRBJ1-2, the CDR3 gives the full variable domain: DSGVTQTPKHLITATGQRVTLRCSPRSGDLSVYWYQQSLDQGLQFLIQYYNGEERAKGNILERFSAQQFPDLHSELNLSSLELGDSALYFCASSGQGGNYGYTFGSGTRLTVV.

The chain has TRBV29-1 and TRBJ2-6; D might be TRBD1 (6 bases). CDR1 and CDR2 from the germline V gene are SQVTM and ANQGSEA. This CDR3 has 18 amino acids. Trimming stripped 6 bases from V and 0 bases from J, with 21 bases between. CDR3 protein: CSVPTGATGNSGANVLTF. The CDR3 DNA reads TGCAGCGTCCCAACCGGGGCGACAGGAAACTCTGGGGCCAACGTCCTGACTTTC.

Remarks on this clone: This CDR3 is also generated by other DNA sequences in the sample. V gene TRBV5-1 combines with J gene TRBJ1-1, with D perhaps matching TRBD1 (5 bases). Germline V gene sequence: CDR1 SGHRS, CDR2 YFSETQ. V was shortened by 0 bases and J by 1 base, with 7 bases between the two germline ends. The CDR3 has 14 amino acids. CDR3 coding DNA: TGCGCCAGCAGCTTGGACAGGCCGAACACTGAAGCTTTCTTT. Its protein product is CASSLDRPNTEAFF.

The J gene is TRBJ1-2, the V gene TRBV5-4; 8 bases map to TRBD1. V lost 4 bases to trimming and J lost 9 bases; unmatched junction nucleotides: 11. The germline gives CDR1 SGHNT, CDR2 YYREEE (reference sequence). CDR3 length: 14 residues. In DNA, the CDR3 is TGTGCCAGCAGCCAGGCGGACAGGGAGGAGAGCTACACCTTC. It translates to CASSQADREESYTF.

The chain has TRBV6-1 and TRBJ2-5; D is uncertain. Per the germline V gene, CDR1 is MNHNS and CDR2 is SASEGT. Trimming stripped 4 bases from V and 1 base from J, with 7 bases between. The length of the CDR3 is 13 residues. The CDR3 spells CASSATGQETQYF. The DNA of the CDR3 is TGTGCCAGCAGTGCGACGGGCCAAGAGACCCAGTACTTC.

V gene TRBV28 combines with J gene TRBJ2-7; TRBD2 matches at 8 bases. V dropped 6 bases and J dropped 1; count of bases not matched to a gene: 11. The CDR3 is 16 amino acids. The V gene's germline CDR1 is MDHEN and CDR2 SYDVKM. The CDR3 bases are TGTGCCAGCAGCGGGACTAGTCATAGGCGTTCCTACGAGCAGTACTTC. This codes for CASSGTSHRRSYEQYF.

The V call is TRBV5-1, the J call TRBJ2-5; 15 bases map to TRBD2. With V trimmed by 3 bases and J by 5 bases, 5 bases remained unmatched. There are 16 residues in the CDR3. Germline assignment: CDR1 SGHRS and CDR2 YFSETQ. CDR3: CASSWRTSGRVETQYF. The CDR3 DNA reads TGCGCCAGCAGCTGGCGGACTAGCGGGAGGGTGGAGACCCAGTACTTC.

The chain is built from TRBV5-1 and TRBJ1-4; a weak D match, TRBD1 (5 bases). Germline CDR1 reads SGHRS; CDR2 reads YFSETQ. The V and J ends lost 1 base and 0 bases respectively, with 13 bases between them. The CDR3 is 17 amino acids. The CDR3 DNA follows: TGCGCCAGCAGCTTGACCGGGACGACCGCAACTAATGAAAAACTGTTTTTT. Translation: CASSLTGTTATNEKLFF.

This clone was recorded once. The chain couples TRBV7-9 to TRBJ2-1, with TRBD2 matching 12 bases. The germline CDR1 and CDR2 sequences are SEHNR and FQNEAQ (reference sequence). With 2 bases clipped from V and 8 bases from J, the junction kept 7 bases outside the gene matches. The CDR3 is 16 residues long. In DNA form, the CDR3 reads TGTGCCAGCAGCTTACCTAGCGGGAGGGCGTCCGATGAGCAGTTCTTC. It specifies CASSLPSGRASDEQFF.

The chain carries TRBV5-1 and TRBJ2-3; 11 bases fit TRBD2. Per germline, CDR1 SGHRS and CDR2 YFSETQ. The CDR3 runs to 17 residues. Trimming at V came to 4 bases and at J to 2 bases, leaving 9 bases not matched to a gene. The CDR3 DNA sequence: TGCGCCAGCAGCCGGGCCATAGCGGGAGGGATCACAGATACGCAGTATTTT. This translates into CASSRAIAGGITDTQYF.

The gene calls are TRBV30 and TRBJ2-5; 7 bases are shared with TRBD1. Germline loops: CDR1 GTSNPN, CDR2 SVGIG (reference sequence). J lost 5 bases, V lost 3 bases, and 9 bases had no gene match. The CDR3 loop spans 14 amino acids. The CDR3 here is CAWRIRTGSETQYF. The CDR3 coding sequence is TGTGCCTGGAGAATACGGACAGGTTCCGAGACCCAGTACTTC.

This chain uses TRBV25-1 with TRBJ2-7, with no clear D. CDR1 and CDR2 (germline): MGHDK, SYGVNS. The CDR3 is made up of 12 amino acids. The V end lost 8 bases, the J end lost 9 bases, and 17 bases lay between the germline ends. Here the CDR3 DNA reads TGTGCCAGCTCGCCCCCCACGGGTGTGCAGTACTTC. Residues: CASSPPTGVQYF.

This chain joins TRBV5-4 and TRBJ2-1; tentative D call: TRBD2 (6 bases). The CDR3 extends over 15 amino acids. The V gene's germline CDR1 is SGHNT and CDR2 YYREEE (reference sequence). Trimming shortened V by 4 bases and J by 7 bases, and 18 bases separated the two germline ends. The CDR3 bases are TGTGCCAGCAGCCCGTCCGGGAGACGTGAGAATGAGCAGTTCTTC. Its protein product is CASSPSGRRENEQFF.

The chain carries TRBV5-1 and TRBJ1-3; D is uncertain. Germline CDR1 reads SGHRS; CDR2 reads YFSETQ. The CDR3 runs 17 residues. Trimming removed 0 bases at V and 4 bases at J, with 17 bases between. In DNA, the CDR3 is TGCGCCAGCAGCTTGGGGAGCGATAGGCTGGGCGGAAACACCATATATTTT. This codes for CASSLGSDRLGGNTIYF.

This clone was counted between two and nine times. For the CDR3, the DNA is TGTGCCACCAGCAGAGAACTGGGACTGCACACTGAAGCTTTCTTT. It specifies CATSRELGLHTEAFF. The chain combines TRBV15 with TRBJ1-1; D is perhaps TRBD1 (5 bases). CDR3 length equals 15 residues. Deletions cut 0 bases from V and 3 bases from J, with 11 bases between. Germline V gene data show CDR1 as LNHNV and CDR2 as YYDKDF (reference sequence).

The chain employs TRBV28 and TRBJ2-4; D possibly corresponds to TRBD2 (5 bases). The germline V and J ends were trimmed by 8 bases and 0 bases, with 17 bases remaining between them. CDR1 and CDR2 from the germline V gene are MDHEN and SYDVKM. This CDR3 has 16 residues. CDR3 nucleotides: TGTGCCAGCGCAACCAAGCCCGGAGGAGCCAAAAACATTCAGTACTTC. It yields the protein CASATKPGGAKNIQYF.

The rearrangement joins TRBV5-4 to TRBJ2-3; D not certain. Germline values: CDR1 SGHNT, CDR2 YYREEE (reference sequence). Trimming took off 0 bases at V and 1 base at J, with 18 bases between the two ends. The CDR3 runs to 18 residues. The CDR3 DNA reads TGTGCCAGCAGCTTGGAACGGTCAGGAACAACCCGCACAGATACGCAGTATTTT. This translates into CASSLERSGTTRTDTQYF. Full variable domain (rest looked up from reference TRBV5-4 and TRBJ2-3): ETGVTQSPTHLIKTRGQQVTLRCSSQSGHNTVSWYQQALGQGPQFIFQYYREEENGRGNFPPRFSGLQFPNYSSELNVNALELDDSALYLCASSLERSGTTRTDTQYFGPGTRLTVL.

With respect to this clone: Additional DNA sequences in this sample encode the identical CDR3. V is TRBV6-5 and J is TRBJ1-4; D ambiguous. The CDR3 spans 15 residues. CDR1 is MNHEY, CDR2 SVGAGI, per germline. V lost 0 bases to trimming and J lost 5 bases, with 10 bases between them. The CDR3: CASSYSTGGNEKLFF. The CDR3 DNA sequence: TGTGCCAGCAGTTACTCGACGGGAGGAAATGAAAAACTGTTTTTT.

The V call is TRBV7-2, the J call TRBJ2-7, with 7 bases aligning to TRBD1. J gave up 7 bases and V 4 bases, and 10 bases lay outside the gene matches. Germline values: CDR1 SGHTA, CDR2 FQGNSA. The CDR3 is 14 amino acids. The chain's CDR3 is CASSSNGQAVEQYF. The CDR3 region has the DNA TGTGCCAGCAGCTCCAACGGACAGGCTGTGGAGCAGTACTTC.

The chain couples TRBV27 to TRBJ1-1; weak D call: TRBD1 (5 bases). The CDR3 consists of 13 residues. V dropped 8 bases and J dropped 1 base, with 11 bases sitting between them. Germline assignment: CDR1 MNHEY and CDR2 SMNVEV (reference sequence). The CDR3: CASGQRGNTEAFF. The CDR3, as DNA: TGTGCCAGCGGACAACGTGGGAACACTGAAGCTTTCTTT.

This clone was detected only once. This chain links TRBV7-2 with TRBJ2-1; TRBD2 matches 13 bases. Germline lookup yields CDR1 SGHTA and CDR2 FQGNSA. The length of the CDR3 is 14 residues. After removal of 3 bases from V and 10 bases from J, the junction contained 3 bases not matched to a gene. The DNA for the CDR3 is TGTGCCAGCAGCTTCCAGGGACTAGCGGGAGAGCAGTTCTTC. It codes for CASSFQGLAGEQFF. The whole variable domain, remainder taken from reference TRBV7-2 and TRBJ2-1, is GAGVSQSPSNKVTEKGKDVELRCDPISGHTALYWYRQSLGQGLEFLIYFQGNSAPDKSGLPSDRFSAERTGGSVSTLTIQRTQQEDSAVYLCASSFQGLAGEQFFGPGTRLTVL.